The text below deals with one TCR beta chain. Its antigen remains unknown. The germline V gene has CDR1 LNHDA and CDR2 SQIVND (reference sequence). V lost 0 bases to trimming and J lost 1 base; unmatched junction nucleotides: 7. This CDR3 spans 17 amino acids. The record originates from a study of cytomegalovirus exposure and HLA in healthy donors. Overall study context: From HLA-typed donors, an early data release held roughly 89 million unique TCRs.

The study's findings and limits: In an earlier analysis, most TCR beta V segments were productive about 87% or about 30% of the time. Among CMV-associated TCR beta chains, most appeared HLA-restricted in a later analysis. Researchers catalogued about 150 TCR beta chains as cytomegalovirus-associated.

PCR used 60 Vbeta primers and 13 Jbeta primers. Repertoires were generated with immunoSEQ multiplex PCR, while TCRdb's copy carries only in-frame clones and drops some. The sample yields 200,000 to 300,000 clones, about 83% seen once. Sequenced input: PBMCs. The receptor comes from a woman in her 40s in good health and CMV-seropositive. V is TRBV19 and J is TRBJ2-3; 7 nucleotides align to TRBD2. The CDR3 DNA sequence: TGTGCCAGTAGTATAGAATTTAGCGGGCCAGGCACAGATACGCAGTATTTT. Protein sequence: CASSIEFSGPGTDTQYF.